In this sample, the clone carrying this T cell receptor beta chain turned up once. Its cognate antigen is unknown. This record comes from a study of cytomegalovirus exposure and HLA in healthy donors. The study, taken as a whole, reports: As was reported, the HLA-A and HLA-B alleles of most subjects were accurately predicted from TCR beta sequences.

This PCR relied on a set of 60 Vbeta primers and 13 Jbeta primers. Sequencing used immunoSEQ multiplex PCR; TCRdb keeps in-frame clones, though not all of them. Of about 130,000 clones listed, under 80% are singletons. The sequenced material came from PBMCs. This TCR came from a woman in her sixties in good health and CMV-seropositive.

The CDR3 DNA sequence: TGTGCCACCAGAACCGCCGGGGGGACAGATACGCAGTATTTT. Amino acid sequence: CATRTAGGTDTQYF. The genes are TRBV27 and TRBJ2-3; 7 bases fit TRBD2. Germline lookup yields CDR1 MNHEY and CDR2 SMNVEV (reference sequence). CDR3 length equals 14 residues. After removal of 10 bases from V and 3 bases from J, the junction contained 10 bases not matched to a gene.